This entry concerns a single T cell receptor beta chain. Some clones are missing from TCRdb's copy, which holds only in-frame ones; the method was immunoSEQ multiplex PCR. The sample holds approximately 20,000 clones, 75% to 90% seen once. This specimen comes from a study of T cell changes during pregnancy in multiple sclerosis. The CDR3 spans 14 residues. The germline V gene encodes CDR1 SGHAT and CDR2 FQNNGV. V gave up 5 bases and J gave up 6 bases; unmatched junction bases: 6. The rearrangement joins TRBV11-2 to TRBJ1-2; 10 bases are shared with TRBD1. This TCR was sampled from a female donor in good health, enrolled as a control in a pregnancy study. The sequencing here drew on CD8+ T cells from peripheral blood mononuclear cells, taken in the third trimester of pregnancy. DNA for the CDR3: TGTGCCAGCAGCCCGACAGGGGGCCGGGATGGCTACACCTTC. It translates to CASSPTGGRDGYTF.